Listed below are T cell receptor beta chains from one sample, sequenced in a study of cytomegalovirus exposure and HLA in healthy donors. Measured with immunoSEQ multiplex PCR; TCRdb has only the in-frame clones, and not every one. The table lists 110,000 to 150,000 clones, 80% to 85% of them singletons. Source material: PBMCs. Source of these receptors: a boy aged 2 to 10 in good health and CMV-seronegative. Each CDR3 is given with its conserved first and last residue. D genes are given only for firm matches. Where a row states a size, it is once, few, many or the class of an expanded clone; other rows omit it.

V	size	D	J	CDR3	DNA
TRBV14	.	TRBD1	TRBJ1-2	CASSEIRRQGAGYTF	TGTGCCAGCAGCGAAATCCGCCGACAGGGGGCTGGCTACACCTTC
TRBV11-1	.	.	TRBJ2-6	CASSSRGTGANVLTF	TGTGCCAGCAGCTCTAGGGGGACCGGGGCCAACGTCCTGACTTTC
TRBV30	.	TRBD1	TRBJ1-1	CAWSTTGANTEAFF	TGTGCCTGGAGTACTACAGGGGCCAACACTGAAGCTTTCTTT
TRBV7-8	.	TRBD1	TRBJ1-1	CASSLGFNGIPGGTEAFF	TGTGCCAGCAGCTTAGGTTTCAACGGAATCCCAGGGGGCACTGAAGCTTTCTTT
TRBV27	.	TRBD1	TRBJ2-3	CASSSGLGGTGGGTDTQYF	TGTGCCAGCAGTTCCGGATTAGGCGGGACAGGTGGAGGCACAGATACGCAGTATTTT
TRBV5-4	.	TRBD2	TRBJ2-5	CASSPGRAETQYF	TGTGCCAGCAGCCCCGGGAGGGCGGAGACCCAGTACTTC
TRBV25-1	.	.	TRBJ1-2	CASSGRGYPNYGYTF	TGTGCCAGCAGTGGCAGGGGTTATCCTAACTATGGCTACACCTTC
TRBV4-1	once	.	TRBJ1-3	CASGGPGRRSGNTIYF	TGCGCCAGCGGAGGCCCCGGGCGTCGCTCTGGAAACACCATATATTTT
TRBV5-1	.	.	TRBJ2-2	CASSFAGTNTGELFF	TGCGCCAGCAGCTTTGCAGGGACGAACACCGGGGAGCTGTTTTTT
TRBV6-6	.	.	TRBJ1-2	CASSYSFDDISGYTF	TGTGCCAGCAGTTATAGTTTTGACGACATAAGCGGCTACACCTTC
TRBV11-2	.	TRBD1	TRBJ1-2	CASSPVNVRGFYGYTF	TGTGCCAGCAGCCCCGTAAACGTCAGGGGGTTCTATGGCTACACCTTC
TRBV19	.	TRBD1	TRBJ2-5	CASSIGQGETQYF	TGTGCCAGTAGTATCGGACAGGGGGAGACCCAGTACTTC
TRBV30	once	TRBD2	TRBJ2-1	CAWRRGLAGDNEQFF	TGTGCCTGGAGACGGGGACTAGCGGGAGACAATGAGCAGTTCTTC
TRBV27	.	.	TRBJ2-1	CASSPGSSYNEQFF	TGTGCCAGCAGCCCGGGAAGCTCCTACAATGAGCAGTTCTTC
TRBV28	.	.	TRBJ2-7	CASTRTGRVYEQYF	TGTGCCAGCACCCGCACAGGGAGGGTCTACGAGCAGTACTTC
TRBV4-1	.	TRBD1	TRBJ2-7	CASSQRTGTGANSPREQYF	TGCGCCAGCAGCCAACGAACCGGGACAGGGGCTAACTCACCGAGGGAGCAGTACTTC
TRBV7-2	.	.	TRBJ2-1	CASSLVAGLEQFF	TGTGCCAGCAGCTTAGTCGCCGGACTAGAGCAGTTCTTC
TRBV20-1	.	.	TRBJ2-7	CSAFSYEQYF	TGCAGTGCTTTCTCTTACGAGCAGTACTTC
TRBV4-3	.	.	TRBJ1-1	CASSLPEANTEAFF	TGCGCCAGCAGCTTACCAGAGGCGAACACTGAAGCTTTCTTT
TRBV7-9	.	.	TRBJ2-1	CASSLLLRKAEQFF	TGTGCCAGCAGCTTACTCTTGCGGAAGGCTGAGCAGTTCTTC
TRBV18	.	.	TRBJ2-7	CASSPGAGWAYEQYF	TGTGCCAGCTCACCGGGGGCAGGGTGGGCCTACGAGCAGTACTTC
TRBV6-5	.	TRBD2	TRBJ2-7	CASSWGLAASLEQYF	TGTGCCAGCAGTTGGGGACTAGCCGCGTCTCTCGAGCAGTACTTC
TRBV10-3	.	TRBD1	TRBJ2-5	CAIGIGGTGGQETQYF	TGTGCCATCGGAATAGGGGGGACAGGGGGCCAAGAGACCCAGTACTTC
TRBV27	.	TRBD1	TRBJ2-7	CASSYRGQFPYEQYF	TGTGCCAGCAGTTATAGGGGACAGTTCCCCTACGAGCAGTACTTC